The entry that follows covers one TCR beta chain sequence. Its target is unknown. TCRdb itself ran the reads through MiXCR, one entry per CDR3 protein. The sample records 400,000 or so distinct CDR3 sequences, roughly 20% being singletons. The data were obtained in a study of T cell repertoires in cytomegalovirus infection. Study information: Indications came from public TCR beta signatures; they pointed to CMV infection and to a matching HLA type.

V lost 4 bases, J lost 3 bases, and 14 bases lay in between. The V gene's germline CDR1 is DFQATT and CDR2 SNEGSKA (reference sequence). This CDR3 has 14 residues. General study findings and limits: HLA-C-restricted CMV clonotypes gave the most frequent clonotype in two of eight donors.

The receptor was derived from a human donor in good health (CMV status not recorded). Some clones in this sample may be carry-over from other donors' samples. Sequencing was carried out using PBMCs. The chain employs TRBV20-1 and TRBJ2-3, with D possibly called TRBD1 or TRBD2 (6 bases each). In DNA form, the CDR3 reads TGCAGTGCTACCCGGGGGCCGAGAACAGATACGCAGTATTTT. This translates into CSATRGPRTDTQYF.